The rows below give T cell receptor beta chains drawn from one sample of a study of identical twins. From the 5' RACE reads, TCRdb called clonotypes with MiXCR, one entry per CDR3 protein. The repertoire has around 550,000 distinct CDR3 sequences, around 15% of them found once; the top ten carry nearly 0.45%. This sample was also put to use in a study of yellow fever vaccine responses in identical twins.

Source material: CD4+ T cells sorted from blood. These receptors all come from a woman between 18 and 29 years old in good health. The CDR3 runs from the conserved cysteine through the conserved F or W. A D gene is named only where the DNA matches it firmly. Clone size, where shown, is once, few, many, or a class for clones that have expanded.

j_gene: TRBJ2-2
v_gene: TRBV12-3/TRBV12-4
d_gene: NA
abundance: NA
CDR3aa: CASMPRAAPGELFF
CDR3nt: TGTGCCAGCATGCCCAGGGCCGCGCCCGGGGAGCTGTTTTTT

j_gene: TRBJ2-6
v_gene: TRBV6-1
d_gene: TRBD1
abundance: many
CDR3aa: CASRGQALTSGANVLTF
CDR3nt: TGTGCCAGCAGGGGACAGGCCCTCACCTCTGGGGCCAACGTCCTGACTTTC

j_gene: TRBJ2-1
v_gene: TRBV29-1
d_gene: NA
abundance: NA
CDR3aa: CSVEDLLGRTYNEQFF
CDR3nt: TGCAGCGTTGAAGATCTTCTGGGGAGAACCTACAATGAGCAGTTCTTC

j_gene: TRBJ2-3
v_gene: TRBV9
d_gene: NA
abundance: NA
CDR3aa: CASSDGPTDTQYF
CDR3nt: TGTGCCAGCAGCGATGGCCCGACAGATACGCAGTATTTT

j_gene: TRBJ1-5
v_gene: TRBV7-2
d_gene: NA
abundance: few
CDR3aa: CASRSTGSNQPQHF
CDR3nt: TGTGCCAGCAGGTCGACAGGAAGCAATCAGCCCCAGCATTTT

j_gene: TRBJ2-3
v_gene: TRBV3-1
d_gene: NA
abundance: NA
CDR3aa: CASSQDGPWDTQYF
CDR3nt: TGTGCCAGCAGCCAAGACGGGCCTTGGGATACGCAGTATTTT

j_gene: TRBJ1-1
v_gene: TRBV28
d_gene: NA
abundance: NA
CDR3aa: CASSTSQRNTEAFF
CDR3nt: TGTGCCAGCAGTACTTCCCAGAGGAACACTGAAGCTTTCTTT

j_gene: TRBJ1-2
v_gene: TRBV25-1
d_gene: NA
abundance: NA
CDR3aa: CASSEGGSSHYGYTF
CDR3nt: TGTGCCAGCAGTGAAGGGGGGTCTAGTCACTATGGCTACACCTTC

j_gene: TRBJ1-4
v_gene: TRBV12-3/TRBV12-4
d_gene: NA
abundance: NA
CDR3aa: CASSRDLGTIFEKLFF
CDR3nt: TGTGCCAGCAGCCGAGACCTGGGGACAATTTTTGAAAAACTGTTTTTT

j_gene: TRBJ2-3
v_gene: TRBV20-1
d_gene: TRBD1
abundance: few
CDR3aa: CSAKNITGVADTQYF
CDR3nt: TGCAGTGCTAAGAACATTACAGGGGTGGCAGATACGCAGTATTTT

j_gene: TRBJ2-3
v_gene: TRBV6-5
d_gene: NA
abundance: few
CDR3aa: CASSLSSGVRTDTQYF
CDR3nt: TGTGCCAGCAGTTTGTCGTCGGGGGTCCGGACAGATACGCAGTATTTT

j_gene: TRBJ1-1
v_gene: TRBV5-1
d_gene: NA
abundance: many
CDR3aa: CASSLERVRTEAFF
CDR3nt: TGCGCCAGCAGCTTGGAGAGGGTCCGCACTGAAGCTTTCTTT

j_gene: TRBJ2-5
v_gene: TRBV6-5
d_gene: TRBD2
abundance: few
CDR3aa: CASSFTPGTSGGETQYF
CDR3nt: TGTGCCAGCAGTTTCACCCCCGGGACTAGCGGCGGGGAGACCCAGTACTTC

j_gene: TRBJ1-5
v_gene: TRBV5-1
d_gene: NA
abundance: NA
CDR3aa: CASSLDRGPQHF
CDR3nt: TGCGCCAGCAGCTTGGATAGGGGGCCCCAGCATTTT

j_gene: TRBJ1-1
v_gene: TRBV5-1
d_gene: NA
abundance: few
CDR3aa: CASSYKTGNTEAFF
CDR3nt: TGCGCCAGCAGCTACAAAACAGGGAACACTGAAGCTTTCTTT

j_gene: TRBJ2-3
v_gene: TRBV7-2
d_gene: TRBD2
abundance: NA
CDR3aa: CASSLGRGKSTDTQYF
CDR3nt: TGTGCCAGCAGCTTAGGGCGGGGGAAGAGCACAGATACGCAGTATTTT

j_gene: TRBJ1-1
v_gene: TRBV20-1
d_gene: NA
abundance: few
CDR3aa: CSARAGAVNTEAFF
CDR3nt: TGCAGTGCTAGAGCGGGGGCAGTGAACACTGAAGCTTTCTTT

j_gene: TRBJ1-1
v_gene: TRBV5-1
d_gene: NA
abundance: NA
CDR3aa: CASSLIKGTEAFF
CDR3nt: TGCGCCAGCAGCTTGATAAAGGGTACTGAAGCTTTCTTT

j_gene: TRBJ2-3
v_gene: TRBV25-1
d_gene: TRBD2
abundance: few
CDR3aa: CASRDGTSGSTDTQYF
CDR3nt: TGTGCCAGCAGAGACGGGACTAGCGGAAGCACAGATACGCAGTATTTT